This entry lists 8 T cell receptor beta chains sequenced from one sample in a study of cytomegalovirus exposure and HLA in healthy donors. The PCR made use of 60 Vbeta and 13 Jbeta primers. Profiled with immunoSEQ multiplex PCR; TCRdb holds only in-frame clones, not every one. Of some 240,000 clones in the sample, around 90% were seen once. Sequencing was performed on PBMCs. These receptors were taken from a girl aged 2-10 years in good health and CMV-seronegative.

This rearrangement joins TRBV5-4 to TRBJ1-2; TRBD1 agrees at 8 bases. With V trimmed by 2 bases and J by 7 bases, 4 bases remained unmatched. In germline, CDR1 is SGHNT, CDR2 YYREEE (reference sequence). This CDR3 comprises 13 residues. This chain's CDR3 is CASSLQTGGGYTF. In nucleotides, the CDR3 is TGTGCCAGCAGCTTACAAACAGGGGGTGGCTACACCTTC.

The sample holds one count of this clone. This chain joins TRBV11-3 and TRBJ2-3, with TRBD1 matching 10 bases. V lost 3 bases to trimming and J lost 0 bases; unmatched junction nucleotides: 3. Germline CDR1 is SGHNT and CDR2 is YENEEA. The CDR3 consists of 16 residues. The CDR3 coding sequence is TGTGCCAGCAGCTTGGGACAGGGGCTCAGCACAGATACGCAGTATTTT. This sequence encodes CASSLGQGLSTDTQYF.

The chain employs TRBV29-1 and TRBJ2-5; TRBD1 matches 9 bases. The J call could be wrong; TRBJ2-7 is a better fit for the DNA end. This CDR3 has 13 residues. The germline V gene has CDR1 SQVTM and CDR2 ANQGSEA. The chain's CDR3 is CSVLRQGAYEQYF. The DNA for the CDR3 is TGCAGCGTCCTACGACAGGGGGCCTACGAGCAGTACTTC.

In the case of this clone: One end of the junction does not line up with germline, which may come from a read error. The chain links TRBV5-6 to TRBJ2-7; 7 bases line up with TRBD2. CDR1 and CDR2 (germline): SGHDT, YYEEEE. The CDR3 spans 12 residues. CDR3 nucleotide sequence: TGTGCCAGCAGCTTTTCGGGGGGAGTAGTAGGCTTC. Its translation: CASSFSGGVVGF.

The V call is TRBV4-1, the J call TRBJ2-1; 13 positions match TRBD2. J was trimmed by 5 bases and V by 3 bases; bases with no gene match: 4. This CDR3 has 16 residues. CDR1 is MGHRA, CDR2 YSYEKL, per germline. CDR3 residues: CASSQGLAGLHNEQFF. The CDR3 DNA sequence: TGCGCCAGCAGCCAGGGACTAGCGGGACTCCACAATGAGCAGTTCTTC.

The CDR3 bases are TGCAGCGTTGAGGACGAAGGGGGCCGGAACACTGAAGCTTTCTTT. Translated, it gives CSVEDEGGRNTEAFF. J is TRBJ1-1 and V is TRBV29-1; 7 bases match TRBD1. V trimming: 3 bases; J trimming: 1 base; junction bases outside the gene matches: 8. Germline V lookup: CDR1 SQVTM, CDR2 ANQGSEA. The CDR3 extends over 15 amino acids. The whole variable domain, filled in from reference TRBV29-1 and TRBJ1-1, reads SAVISQKPSRDICQRGTSLTIQCQVDSQVTMMFWYRQQPGQSLTLIATANQGSEATYESGFVIDKFPISRPNLTFSTLTVSNMSPEDSSIYLCSVEDEGGRNTEAFFGQGTRLTVV.

This rearrangement joins TRBV6-1 to TRBJ2-5; 9 bases are a match to TRBD1. V trimming: 6 bases; J trimming: 4 bases; junction bases outside the gene matches: 6. From germline, CDR1 is MNHNS and CDR2 SASEGT. This CDR3 has 14 residues. The CDR3 DNA sequence: TGTGCCAGCAGCCACGGGACAGGGAGAGAGACCCAGTACTTC. Translation gives CASSHGTGRETQYF.

This chain links TRBV19 with TRBJ1-1; no clear D gene. V lost 3 bases and J 6 bases, leaving 14 bases between the germline ends. The CDR3 contains 14 residues. The germline CDR1 and CDR2 sequences are LNHDA and SQIVND (reference sequence). Here the CDR3 reads CASSIKDGMAEAFF. The CDR3 coding sequence is TGTGCCAGTAGTATTAAGGACGGGATGGCTGAAGCTTTCTTT.